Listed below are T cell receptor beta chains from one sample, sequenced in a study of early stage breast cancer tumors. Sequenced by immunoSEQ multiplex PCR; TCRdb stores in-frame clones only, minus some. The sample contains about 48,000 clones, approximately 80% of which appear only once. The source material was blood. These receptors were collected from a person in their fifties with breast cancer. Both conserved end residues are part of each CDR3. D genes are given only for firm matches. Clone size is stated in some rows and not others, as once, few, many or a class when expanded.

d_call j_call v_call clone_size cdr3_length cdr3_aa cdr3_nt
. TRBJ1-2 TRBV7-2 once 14 CASSLDQGEGGYTF TGTGCCAGCAGCTTAGATCAAGGGGAAGGTGGCTACACCTTC
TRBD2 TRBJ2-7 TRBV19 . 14 CASSIGGGTYEQYF TGTGCCAGTAGTATTGGCGGGGGTACCTACGAGCAGTACTTC
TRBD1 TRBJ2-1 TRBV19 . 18 CASSTMTGTGSGNNEQFF TGTGCCAGTAGTACTATGACCGGGACAGGGAGTGGTAACAATGAGCAGTTCTTC
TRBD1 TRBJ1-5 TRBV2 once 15 CASGWDRDSNQPQHF TGTGCCAGCGGGTGGGACAGGGATAGCAATCAGCCCCAGCATTTT
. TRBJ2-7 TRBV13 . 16 CASSFPQGIDDDEQYF TGTGCCAGCAGCTTTCCCCAGGGGATAGACGATGACGAGCAGTACTTC
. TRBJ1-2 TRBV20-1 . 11 CSASVGRGYTF TGCAGTGCTAGCGTAGGTAGGGGCTACACCTTC
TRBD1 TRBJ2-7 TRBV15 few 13 CATSARGSYEQYF TGTGCCACCAGCGCCAGGGGGAGTTACGAGCAGTACTTC
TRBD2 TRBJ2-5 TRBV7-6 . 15 CASSLFLAGTETQYF TGTGCCAGCAGCTTATTCCTAGCGGGGACAGAGACCCAGTACTTC
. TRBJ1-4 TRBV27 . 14 CASSLRGSSEKLFF TGTGCCAGCAGTTTACGGGGCAGCAGCGAAAAACTGTTTTTT
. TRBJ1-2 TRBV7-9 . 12 CASSPLTYGYTF TGTGCCAGCAGCCCACTGACCTATGGCTACACCTTC
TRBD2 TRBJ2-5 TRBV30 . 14 CAGTSGGGKETQYF TGTGCCGGAACCTCGGGGGGGGGAAAAGAGACCCAGTACTTC
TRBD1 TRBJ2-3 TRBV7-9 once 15 CASSQQGAGTDTQYF TGTGCCAGCAGCCAACAGGGGGCAGGGACAGATACGCAGTATTTT
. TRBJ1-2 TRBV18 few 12 CASSPDIYGYTF TGTGCCAGCTCACCGGACATCTATGGCTACACCTTC
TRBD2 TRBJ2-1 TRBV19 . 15 CASSKTSGSYNEQFF TGTGCCAGTAGCAAGACTAGCGGGAGTTACAATGAGCAGTTCTTC
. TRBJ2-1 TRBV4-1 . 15 CASSPQTLGSNEQFF TGCGCCAGCAGCCCCCAGACCTTGGGCAGCAATGAGCAGTTCTTC
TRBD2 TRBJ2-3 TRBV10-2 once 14 CASSRLAGTDTQYF TGCGCCAGCAGTAGACTAGCGGGTACAGATACGCAGTATTTT
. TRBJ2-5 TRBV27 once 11 CASSLGETQYF TGTGCCAGCAGTTTGGGAGAGACCCAGTACTTC
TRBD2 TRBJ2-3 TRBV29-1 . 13 CSGPLAGGDTQYF TGCAGCGGACCTCTAGCGGGCGGAGATACGCAGTATTTT
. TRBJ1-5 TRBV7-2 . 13 CASSPRMNQPQHF TGTGCCAGCAGCCCCCGCATGAATCAGCCCCAGCATTTT
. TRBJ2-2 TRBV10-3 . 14 CAISDRTSTGELFF TGTGCCATCAGTGACAGGACGTCCACCGGGGAGCTGTTTTTT
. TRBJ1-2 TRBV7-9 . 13 CASSLVRGNGYTF TGTGCCAGCAGCTTAGTACGAGGAAATGGCTACACCTTC
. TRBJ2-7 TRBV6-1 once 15 CASSEHLARSYEQYF TGTGCCAGCAGTGAACATTTAGCTAGGTCCTACGAGCAGTACTTC
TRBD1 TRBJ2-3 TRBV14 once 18 CASSQTGSHTTSTDTQYF TGTGCCAGCAGCCAGACAGGGTCCCACACCACTAGCACAGATACGCAGTATTTT